This T cell receptor (beta chain) appears in the sequencing data of a study of OX40 agonist ivuxolimab in advanced cancers. The assay was immunoSEQ multiplex PCR, and TCRdb's table has in-frame clones only and misses some. Altogether under 70,000 clones are present, 86% being singletons, with the ten largest covering roughly 8%. This specimen consisted of CD4+ or CD8+ T cells sorted from blood, obtained in a trial of the OX40 agonist ivuxolimab. This TCR derives from an adult with an advanced solid tumor such as melanoma, head and neck, liver or kidney cancer.

Here the CDR3 DNA reads TGCAGCGCTACTGGACAGGCAAGCTCTGGGGCCAACGTCCTGACTTTC. Residues: CSATGQASSGANVLTF. This chain links TRBV29-1 with TRBJ2-6, with TRBD1 matching over 7 bases. Germline CDR1 SQVTM, CDR2 ANQGSEA. V shed 7 bases, J shed 0 bases, and the junction held 9 bases outside the gene matches. CDR3 length: 16 residues.